The TCR beta chain described here comes from a study of blood T cell repertoires in COVID-19. Study background: Sites in the United States, Italy and Spain provided acute and convalescent COVID-19 samples. The cDNA or gDNA used as material had been derived from T cells, B-cell-depleted T cells, or PBMCs.

Germline V gene data show CDR1 as LNHDA and CDR2 as SQIVND (reference sequence). The CDR3 sequence is 13 residues long. After removal of 6 bases from V and 5 bases from J, the junction contained 5 bases not matched to a gene. This clone appeared a single time. As handled by the study authors: Estimation of nucleated cell counts relied on the amplification of reference gene primers. Clones were read by immunoSEQ multiplex PCR, and TCRdb kept only the in-frame ones, dropping some. The V and J calls and clone size were taken over from that table, and D and trimming were inferred from the DNA. The table includes tens of thousands of clones, about 82% detected once.

This sequence was found in a man between 70 and 80 years old with acute or convalescent COVID-19. The rearrangement uses TRBV19 and TRBJ2-7; 9 bases align to TRBD1. Sequenced sample: peripheral blood. The CDR3 protein is CASSQDRGDEQYF. CDR3 coding DNA: TGTGCCAGTAGCCAGGACAGGGGCGACGAGCAGTACTTC.